These 30 T cell receptor beta chains were all obtained from the same sample, sequenced in a study of T cells in Graves' hyperthyroidism and ophthalmopathy. TCR beta CDR3 regions were amplified from RNA. With the HTBI primer set, the TCR CDR3 went through a first round of RT-PCR. TCRdb re-called the multiplex PCR reads with MiXCR, one entry per CDR3 protein. Seen here are some 690,000 distinct CDR3 sequences, 17% observed once, and the top ten hold 15% to 18%. Sequenced input: blood. The receptors originated from a man aged 50-60 years with Graves' hyperthyroidism.

The sample holds a few counts of this clonotype. The chain carries TRBV6-5 and TRBJ1-5; 7 nucleotides align to TRBD1. Germline assignment: CDR1 MNHEY and CDR2 SVGAGI. There are 15 residues in the CDR3. The trim removed 2 bases at V and 1 base at J, leaving 2 bases unmatched. CDR3 sequence: CASSYPQGSNQPQHF. CDR3 coding DNA: TGTGCCAGCAGTTACCCACAGGGGAGCAATCAGCCCCAGCATTTT.

The chain combines TRBV9 with TRBJ1-2, with TRBD1 as a possible D gene (5 bases). This CDR3 is 18 amino acids long. V gave up 4 bases and J gave up 8 bases, with 30 bases separating them. Germline loops: CDR1 SGDLS, CDR2 YYNGEE. Here the CDR3 reads CASSRYTGYGAAGGGYTF. The CDR3 DNA sequence: TGTGCCAGCAGCCGATACACGGGTTACGGGGCCGCCGGGGGAGGCTACACCTTC.

The CDR3 DNA follows: TGTGCCACCAGTGATGCAGGGGGCGGATCCTACGAGCAGTACTTC. This encodes CATSDAGGGSYEQYF. The chain carries TRBV24-1 and TRBJ2-7; 8 nucleotides agree with TRBD1. Per the germline V gene, CDR1 is KGHDR and CDR2 is SFDVKD. The J segment lost 1 base and the V segment lost 3 bases, leaving 4 bases of the junction unmatched. The CDR3 is 15 amino acids.

This clonotype came up many times. This chain connects TRBV6-2 or TRBV6-3 to TRBJ2-5; TRBD2 aligns across 11 bases. V was clipped by 6 bases and J by 3 bases; unmatched bases: 15. CDR1 is MNHEY, CDR2 SVGEGT, per germline. The CDR3 is made up of 18 amino acids. The CDR3 DNA reads as TGTGCCAGCAGACCGGGGACAGTCCTGGGACTAGCGGAAGAGACCCAGTACTTC. Residues: CASRPGTVLGLAEETQYF.

This clonotype was counted many times. The chain joins TRBV10-3 to TRBJ2-7; TRBD2 agrees at 8 bases. Trimming cost V 0 bases and J 1 base; bases outside gene matches: 5. The CDR3 runs 16 residues. Per the germline V gene, CDR1 is ENHRY and CDR2 is SYGVKD. CDR3 protein: CAISESGASGSYEQYF. The CDR3 DNA reads as TGTGCCATCAGTGAGTCAGGTGCTAGCGGGTCCTACGAGCAGTACTTC.

In this sample, this clonotype turned up many times. V gene TRBV2 combines with J gene TRBJ1-2; D call uncertain. Germline V gives CDR1 SNHLY, CDR2 FYNNEI. Trimming left V 5 bases short and J 8 bases short, with 18 bases between. The CDR3 consists of 14 residues. The CDR3 here is CASSLTQLFEGYTF. The CDR3 nucleotides read TGTGCCAGCAGTTTAACTCAACTCTTTGAGGGCTACACCTTC.

The rearrangement joins TRBV7-2 to TRBJ2-7; a weak D match, TRBD1 (6 bases). With 2 bases removed from V and 0 bases from J, the gap between germline ends came to 14 bases. Germline V gene data show CDR1 as SGHTA and CDR2 as FQGNSA. The CDR3 is made up of 16 amino acids. CDR3 sequence reads: CASSLQTGSYSYEQYF. CDR3 nucleotides: TGTGCCAGCAGCTTACAAACAGGGAGCTACTCCTACGAGCAGTACTTC.

This clonotype came up many times. The chain employs TRBV12-3 or TRBV12-4 and TRBJ2-3; no definite D call. This CDR3 is 12 amino acids long. V was cut by 4 bases and J by 4 bases, with 6 bases left in between. The CDR3 region has the DNA TGTGCCAGCAGTTCGGCCCCAGATACGCAGTATTTT. Protein product: CASSSAPDTQYF.

This clonotype has a count of ten or more. V and J are TRBV24-1 and TRBJ1-5; D gene uncertain. Germline V gives CDR1 KGHDR, CDR2 SFDVKD. This CDR3 region has 14 residues. V lost 4 bases and J 3 bases, leaving 9 bases between the germline ends. This chain's CDR3 is CATSDPLFNQPQHF. The CDR3 region has the DNA TGTGCCACCAGTGACCCTTTGTTCAATCAGCCCCAGCATTTT.

This clonotype was picked up many times. The rearrangement uses TRBV27 and TRBJ2-7; 8 nucleotides align to TRBD1. CDR1 and CDR2 from the germline V gene are MNHEY and SMNVEV (reference sequence). The V and J ends lost 4 bases and 5 bases, in that order; junction bases with no gene match: 10. This CDR3 has 15 amino acids. CDR3 DNA sequence: TGTGCCAGCAGTTCGCTCAGGGGGCAGGTTAACGAGCAGTACTTC. This gives the protein CASSSLRGQVNEQYF.

This clonotype was observed a few times. The V and J genes are TRBV4-1 and TRBJ2-3, with TRBD2 matching 10 bases. The CDR3 is 16 residues long. In germline, CDR1 is MGHRA, CDR2 YSYEKL. V lost 5 bases, J lost 0 bases, and 5 bases stayed unmatched. DNA of the CDR3: TGCGCCAGCAGCTACGGACTAGCGGCTAGCACAGATACGCAGTATTTT. It is translated as CASSYGLAASTDTQYF.

CDR3 protein: CATSREGLSEQFF. DNA for the CDR3: TGTGCCACCAGCAGGGAGGGGCTAAGCGAGCAGTTCTTC. This chain links TRBV15 with TRBJ2-1; D is perhaps TRBD2 (6 bases). The germline gives CDR1 LNHNV, CDR2 YYDKDF (reference sequence). The CDR3 has 13 residues. The ends were cut back, 3 bases at V and 10 bases at J, with 13 bases in the middle.

The chain recombines TRBV10-3 with TRBJ2-1; D may be TRBD2 (6 bases). The V gene's germline CDR1 is ENHRY and CDR2 SYGVKD. The length of the CDR3 is 13 residues. The V gene lost 11 bases and the J gene lost 2 bases, with 13 bases spanning the gap. The CDR3 protein is CALGGTAYNEQFF. The CDR3 DNA is TGTGCCCTGGGCGGGACGGCCTACAATGAGCAGTTCTTC.

There are many counts of this clonotype. The rearrangement joins TRBV6-1 to TRBJ2-1, with unresolved D. Germline V CDR1 and CDR2: MNHNS, SASEGT. Trimming cost V 7 bases and J 7 bases, with 8 bases left between them. The CDR3 spans 11 residues. The CDR3 loop reads CASTYGNEQFF. CDR3 in DNA: TGTGCCAGCACCTACGGTAATGAGCAGTTCTTC.

The chain uses TRBV20-1 and TRBJ1-5; D unclear. The V end was cut by 4 bases, the J end by 5 bases, with 12 bases between. The CDR3 covers 13 residues. Germline V gene data show CDR1 as DFQATT and CDR2 as SNEGSKA (reference sequence). In DNA, the CDR3 is TGCAGTGCTACCGATGAATTTTATCAGCCCCAGCATTTT. The encoded protein is CSATDEFYQPQHF.

This clonotype has ten or more counts. This chain links TRBV2 with TRBJ1-1, with a tentative D call TRBD1 (5 bases). The V and J ends lost 3 bases and 4 bases respectively, with 9 bases between them. Germline loops: CDR1 SNHLY, CDR2 FYNNEI. The CDR3 covers 13 residues. This CDR3 reads CASSDRASTEAFF. The CDR3 DNA sequence: TGTGCCAGCAGTGACAGGGCGAGCACTGAAGCTTTCTTT. The full variable domain, in which reference TRBV2 and TRBJ1-1 provide the parts outside the CDR3, is EPEVTQTPSHQVTQMGQEVILRCVPISNHLYFYWYRQILGQKVEFLVSFYNNEISEKSEIFDDQFSVERPDGSNFTLKIRSTKLEDSAMYFCASSDRASTEAFFGQGTRLTVV.

This clonotype was counted only a few times. The chain has TRBV19 and TRBJ1-2; D unresolved. V dropped 5 bases and J dropped 4 bases, with 8 bases sitting between them. Germline CDR1 LNHDA, CDR2 SQIVND (reference sequence). CDR3 size: 12 residues. The CDR3 sequence is CASSGSVYGYTF. The CDR3 DNA reads TGTGCCAGTAGTGGCAGTGTCTATGGCTACACCTTC.

At least ten counts were recorded for this clonotype. The chain combines TRBV11-2 with TRBJ2-1, with a weak D call TRBD2 (6 bases). This CDR3 spans 15 amino acids. Trimming took 3 bases from V and 8 from J, leaving 17 bases between them. CDR1 and CDR2 (germline): SGHAT, FQNNGV. CDR3 coding DNA: TGTGCCAGCAGCTTGGCGGGACTGCCCCAGTATGAGCAGTTCTTC. It yields the protein CASSLAGLPQYEQFF.

Concerning this clonotype: One end of the junction is discordant with germline, which a read error may explain. This chain joins TRBV20-1 and TRBJ1-5; D unclear. Per the germline V gene, CDR1 is DFQATT and CDR2 is SNEGSKA (reference sequence). CDR3 length: 13 amino acids. The CDR3 region is CSARDSSNQTQHF. DNA of the CDR3: TGCAGTGCTAGAGATTCCAGCAATCAGACCCAGCATTTT.

Details on this clonotype: A much larger clone differs by one base, so this may be a read error. V is TRBV3-1 and J is TRBJ2-3; no definite D call. This CDR3 is built from 15 residues. Looked up from germline, CDR1 is LGHDT and CDR2 is YNNKEL (reference sequence). CDR3 coding DNA: TGTGCCAACAGCCTCCGCGGCTCATACACAGATACGCAGTATTTT. It encodes CANSLRGSYTDTQYF.

This chain uses TRBV6-1 with TRBJ2-5, with 7 positions matching TRBD2. Unmatched junction bases numbered 6, after V lost 2 bases and J lost 3 bases. Germline CDR1 MNHNS, CDR2 SASEGT. CDR3 length equals 15 residues. Written as DNA, the CDR3 is TGTGCCAGCAGTGAAAACGGAGCGGGGAAAGAGACCCAGTACTTC. Its protein product is CASSENGAGKETQYF.

The chain has TRBV6-1 and TRBJ2-1; D call uncertain. CDR1 and CDR2 (germline): MNHNS, SASEGT. Trimming pared 6 bases from V and 0 bases from J, leaving 12 bases between. The CDR3 spans 15 residues. CDR3 loop: CASRGSIDSYNEQFF. In DNA, the CDR3 is TGTGCCAGCAGAGGAAGCATTGACTCCTACAATGAGCAGTTCTTC.

This clonotype was recorded a few times. The J gene is TRBJ2-7, the V gene TRBV7-6, with TRBD2 identical over 11 bases. The CDR3 runs 15 residues. Trimming took 5 bases from V and 4 from J; bases not matched to a gene: 7. Germline assignment: CDR1 SGHVS and CDR2 FNYEAQ. CDR3 sequence: CASSPLAGDAYEQYF. The CDR3, as DNA: TGTGCCAGCAGCCCACTAGCGGGAGACGCTTACGAGCAGTACTTC.

Many counts were recorded for this clonotype. The rearrangement uses TRBV9 and TRBJ2-1, with 9 bases aligning to TRBD2. V shed 0 bases, J shed 8 bases, and the junction held 9 bases outside the gene matches. The CDR3 length is 16 residues. Per the germline V gene, CDR1 is SGDLS and CDR2 is YYNGEE. The CDR3 is CASSVEGGRAFHEQFF. The CDR3 bases are TGTGCCAGCAGCGTAGAGGGCGGGAGGGCCTTTCATGAGCAGTTCTTC. Drawing the rest from reference TRBV9 and TRBJ2-1, the complete variable domain is DSGVTQTPKHLITATGQRVTLRCSPRSGDLSVYWYQQSLDQGLQFLIQYYNGEERAKGNILERFSAQQFPDLHSELNLSSLELGDSALYFCASSVEGGRAFHEQFFGPGTRLTVL.

This clonotype came up many times. J is TRBJ2-1 and V is TRBV2, with TRBD1 identical over 10 bases. This CDR3 comprises 15 residues. J was trimmed by 1 base and V by 6 bases; bases with no gene match: 3. Germline V gene lookup returns CDR1 SNHLY and CDR2 FYNNEI. CDR3: CASRPGQGSYNEQFF. Written as DNA, the CDR3 is TGTGCCAGCAGACCGGGACAGGGGTCCTACAATGAGCAGTTCTTC.

Only a few counts were recorded for this clonotype. The chain is built from TRBV7-6 and TRBJ2-1; 11 bases match TRBD1. Germline lookup yields CDR1 SGHVS and CDR2 FNYEAQ. After removal of 3 bases from V and 6 bases from J, the junction contained 1 base not matched to a gene. CDR3 size: 14 residues. As DNA, the CDR3 is TGTGCCAGCAGCTTCGGACAGGGGGCCAATGAGCAGTTCTTC. Translating it yields CASSFGQGANEQFF.

At least ten counts were recorded for this clonotype. This chain connects TRBV2 to TRBJ2-2, with D possibly TRBD2 on 6 matching bases. The CDR3 covers 15 residues. Germline CDR1 and CDR2: SNHLY and FYNNEI. V was clipped by 4 bases and J by 3 bases, with 12 bases between them. Here the CDR3 reads CASSVRGMDTGELFF. Written as DNA, the CDR3 is TGTGCCAGCAGTGTGCGGGGAATGGACACCGGGGAGCTGTTTTTT.

Ten or more counts support this clonotype. CDR3 amino acids: CASSARGSNQPQHF. CDR3 bases: TGTGCCAGCAGTGCCAGGGGTAGCAATCAGCCCCAGCATTTT. The V call is TRBV2, the J call TRBJ1-5; possible D gene TRBD1, 6 bases. CDR3 size: 14 residues. Trimming pared 4 bases from V and 0 bases from J, leaving 7 bases between. Germline V gene lookup returns CDR1 SNHLY and CDR2 FYNNEI.

This clonotype was detected ten times or more. The genes are TRBV7-6 and TRBJ2-7, with TRBD2 matching over 7 bases. The CDR3 runs 14 residues. V dropped 1 base and J dropped 6; count of bases not matched to a gene: 6. CDR1 is SGHVS and CDR2 is FNYEAQ in the germline V gene. In nucleotides, the CDR3 is TGTGCCAGCAGCTTAGAGGGACTACCCAGCGAGCAGTACTTC. It translates to CASSLEGLPSEQYF.

The genes are TRBV4-1 and TRBJ2-7; D possibly corresponds to TRBD2 (6 bases). V gave up 2 bases and J gave up 7 bases, with 12 bases separating them. The CDR3 totals 13 residues. CDR1 is MGHRA, CDR2 YSYEKL, per germline. The CDR3 spells CASSQYRENEQYF. CDR3 nucleotide sequence: TGCGCCAGCAGCCAATACCGGGAGAATGAGCAGTACTTC.